This TCR beta chain was retrieved from a study of blood T cell repertoires in COVID-19. In the original workflow: Amplification of reference gene primers provided the estimated nucleated cell counts. Clones were read by immunoSEQ multiplex PCR, and TCRdb kept only the in-frame ones, dropping some. V and J calls and clone size are copied from that table; D and trimming were computed from the DNA. This table holds fewer than 250,000 clones, around 90% found once. The material sequenced was peripheral blood. The TCR originated in a man in his sixties who had recovered from COVID-19.

CDR3 sequence reads: CASSPLAGSSQPQHF. The CDR3 coding sequence is TGCGCCAGCAGTCCCCTGGCAGGGTCTTCTCAGCCCCAGCATTTT. The chain recombines TRBV5-1 with TRBJ1-5, with D possibly being TRBD1 (5 bases). Germline assignment: CDR1 SGHRS and CDR2 YFSETQ. The CDR3 is 15 amino acids. V shed 5 bases and J shed 6 bases, with 18 bases lying between them. Filled out from reference TRBV5-1 and TRBJ1-5, the complete variable domain reads KAGVTQTPRYLIKTRGQQVTLSCSPISGHRSVSWYQQTPGQGLQFLFEYFSETQRNKGNFPGRFSGRQFSNSRSEMNVSTLELGDSALYLCASSPLAGSSQPQHFGDGTRLSIL.